One and the same sample provided the 21 T cell receptor beta chains below, sequenced in a study of CD8+ T cells in alopecia areata. The sequencing template was cDNA reverse transcribed from extracted RNA. Assay used: immunoSEQ multiplex PCR; TCRdb lists only in-frame clones, some missing. The table shows around 200,000 clones, with under 70% occurring only once. Treatment specified: oral pan-JAK inhibitor, 5-10 mg twice daily. Here the sequenced sample was CD4+ T cells sorted from blood, taken at week 4, from a patient treated with tofacitinib. The receptors here all came from a human donor with alopecia areata.

The chain uses TRBV6-5 and TRBJ2-7; the D is unclear. V lost 6 bases to trimming and J lost 3 bases, with 12 bases between them. CDR1 is MNHEY, CDR2 SVGAGI, per germline. This CDR3 region has 13 residues. CDR3 coding DNA: TGTGCCAGCAGCACCGGGCTGAGCTACGAGCAGTACTTC. Encoded protein: CASSTGLSYEQYF.

The V and J genes are TRBV5-1 and TRBJ2-7; tentatively, D is TRBD1 (6 bases). The CDR3 has 13 residues. In germline, CDR1 is SGHRS, CDR2 YFSETQ. The V and J ends lost 6 bases and 2 bases respectively, with 12 bases between them. The CDR3 loop reads CASTGDVAYEQYF. CDR3 in DNA: TGCGCCAGCACAGGGGACGTCGCCTACGAGCAGTACTTC.

The chain combines TRBV6-5 with TRBJ2-5; 10 bases map to TRBD2. Germline CDR1 MNHEY, CDR2 SVGAGI. This CDR3 comprises 14 residues. J gave up 1 base and V 10 bases, and 6 bases lay outside the gene matches. The CDR3 DNA sequence: TGTGCCACTAGCGGGGGACCCATCCAAGAGACCCAGTACTTC. Translated, it gives CATSGGPIQETQYF.

This chain uses TRBV6-5 with TRBJ1-1; D is possibly TRBD1 (6 bases). V was shortened by 6 bases and J by 10 bases, with 15 bases between the two germline ends. This CDR3 spans 12 amino acids. Germline V CDR1 and CDR2: MNHEY, SVGAGI. The CDR3 here is CASSGLRGVAFF. CDR3 coding DNA: TGTGCCAGCAGCGGATTGAGGGGGGTAGCTTTCTTT.

The rearrangement joins TRBV4-3 to TRBJ2-2; maybe TRBD2 (5 bases). Germline assignment: CDR1 LGHNA and CDR2 YSLEER. Trimming took off 1 base at V and 7 bases at J, with 7 bases between the two ends. The CDR3 spans 13 residues. The CDR3 is CASSQVEGGELFF. The CDR3 nucleotides read TGCGCCAGCAGCCAAGTAGAGGGCGGGGAGCTGTTTTTT.

This clone was observed once. V is TRBV20-1 and J is TRBJ1-2; D uncertain. Germline CDR1 is DFQATT and CDR2 is SNEGSKA (reference sequence). The CDR3 length is 11 residues. The CDR3 DNA reads as TGCAGCACGTGGATCGCGGGAGGCTACACCTTC. As protein: CSTWIAGGYTF.

The rearrangement joins TRBV7-2 to TRBJ1-2; no reliable D call. CDR3 size: 16 residues. Trimming shortened V by 5 bases and J by 2 bases, and 18 bases separated the two germline ends. The germline V gene has CDR1 SGHTA and CDR2 FQGNSA. The CDR3 DNA follows: TGTGCCAGCAGCCCCCCCCCGCGGAGGTCAAACTATGGCTACACCTTC. It yields the protein CASSPPPRRSNYGYTF.

J is TRBJ2-6 and V is TRBV19; the D is unclear. The CDR3 runs 13 residues. Germline assignment: CDR1 LNHDA and CDR2 SQIVND (reference sequence). V lost 3 bases, J lost 4 bases, and 4 bases lay in between. CDR3 amino acids: CASSIEGANVLTF. CDR3 bases: TGTGCCAGTAGTATCGAGGGGGCCAACGTCCTGACTTTC.

The rearrangement uses TRBV5-1 and TRBJ1-2; possible D gene TRBD1, 5 bases. In germline, CDR1 is SGHRS, CDR2 YFSETQ. V lost 3 bases to trimming and J lost 1 base, with 13 bases between them. This CDR3 contains 15 residues. The DNA for the CDR3 is TGCGCCAGCAGCTCTGGAGGGGTGTTTAACTATGGCTACACCTTC. Translated: CASSSGGVFNYGYTF.

The chain couples TRBV29-1 to TRBJ2-7, with 9 nucleotides matching TRBD1. The CDR3 is made up of 13 amino acids. The junction had 10 bases not matched to a gene; V was cut back by 7 bases and J by 6 bases. Looked up from germline, CDR1 is SQVTM and CDR2 is ANQGSEA. CDR3 bases: TGCAGCGGTTCCACCGGGACAGGGACCGAGCAGTACTTC. Translating it yields CSGSTGTGTEQYF.

This chain connects TRBV27 to TRBJ2-3; 8 bases are a match to TRBD2. CDR3 length: 15 amino acids. Germline V gene lookup returns CDR1 MNHEY and CDR2 SMNVEV (reference sequence). V was clipped by 6 bases and J by 2 bases; unmatched bases: 7. DNA for the CDR3: TGTGCCAGCAGGCGCGGGGGGCCTATCACAGATACGCAGTATTTT. Its translation is CASRRGGPITDTQYF.

The chain carries TRBV5-6 and TRBJ2-3, with TRBD2 matching over 7 bases. Germline CDR1 and CDR2: SGHDT and YYEEEE. CDR3 length: 15 residues. Germline trimming cut 3 bases from V and 0 bases from J; bases unmatched to any gene: 4. The DNA for the CDR3 is TGTGCCAGCAGCTACCTAGCGGTTAGCACAGATACGCAGTATTTT. Protein sequence: CASSYLAVSTDTQYF.

This sequence joins TRBV20-1 and TRBJ2-1; D possibly corresponds to TRBD1 (6 bases). The length of the CDR3 is 11 residues. The ends were cut back, 2 bases at V and 15 bases at J, with 14 bases in the middle. Germline-derived CDR1 and CDR2 are DFQATT and SNEGSKA (reference sequence). CDR3 bases: TGCAGTGCTAGATCATCGACAGGAGGGTTCTTC. It is translated as CSARSSTGGFF.

As to this clone: Other DNA sequences in the sample encode the same CDR3. J is TRBJ2-2 and V is TRBV29-1, with 7 positions matching TRBD1. The CDR3 extends over 13 amino acids. Per the germline V gene, CDR1 is SQVTM and CDR2 is ANQGSEA. V shed 5 bases and J 1 base; nucleotides not matched to a gene: 1. This CDR3 is CSVRQGNTGELFF. CDR3 coding DNA: TGCAGCGTTCGACAGGGGAACACCGGGGAGCTGTTTTTT.

CDR3 residues: CASSPRRGMTQYF. Here the CDR3 DNA reads TGTGCCAGCAGTCCTCGAAGGGGGATGACGCAGTATTTT. This chain joins TRBV27 and TRBJ2-3; perhaps TRBD1 as D (6 bases). This CDR3 spans 13 amino acids. Trimming pared 5 bases from V and 9 bases from J, leaving 15 bases between. Germline CDR1 MNHEY, CDR2 SMNVEV (reference sequence).

J is TRBJ2-2 and V is TRBV5-1, with D unresolved. This CDR3 spans 14 amino acids. The germline V gene has CDR1 SGHRS and CDR2 YFSETQ. V lost 4 bases and J 0 bases, leaving 7 bases between the germline ends. The CDR3 nucleotides are TGCGCCAGCAGCCCAACTACGAACACCGGGGAGCTGTTTTTT. It specifies CASSPTTNTGELFF.

The chain employs TRBV27 and TRBJ1-1; D remains ambiguous. V lost 1 base and J lost 1, with 7 bases in between. The CDR3 totals 14 residues. Germline assignment: CDR1 MNHEY and CDR2 SMNVEV (reference sequence). The CDR3 region has the DNA TGTGCCAGCAGTTTATTCGGTTCGAACACTGAAGCTTTCTTT. Translated: CASSLFGSNTEAFF.

The V gene is TRBV11-2, the J gene TRBJ1-6; the D is unclear. The V and J ends lost 0 bases and 6 bases respectively, with 12 bases between them. Germline CDR1 and CDR2: SGHAT and FQNNGV. The CDR3 is 16 amino acids. The CDR3 region has the DNA TGTGCCAGCAGCTTAGAAGGGAGGGTCGCTAATTCACCCCTCCACTTT. Protein: CASSLEGRVANSPLHF.

This chain joins TRBV5-1 and TRBJ1-1, with D possibly being TRBD1 (6 bases). CDR3 length: 17 residues. CDR1 and CDR2 (germline): SGHRS, YFSETQ. V lost 4 bases, J lost 2 bases, and 21 bases lay in between. The CDR3 DNA sequence: TGCGCCAGCAGCCTGTATCCGACCTCAGGGGTCAACACTGAAGCTTTCTTT. It codes for CASSLYPTSGVNTEAFF.

In its sample, this clone was seen a few times. This rearrangement joins TRBV10-3 to TRBJ2-3; TRBD2 aligns across 8 bases. CDR1 ENHRY and CDR2 SYGVKD come from the germline V gene. The CDR3 covers 14 residues. J lost 3 bases, V lost 3 bases, and 2 bases had no gene match. The CDR3: CAISELAETDTQYF. For the CDR3, the DNA is TGTGCCATCAGTGAACTAGCGGAGACAGATACGCAGTATTTT.

J is TRBJ1-2 and V is TRBV27; D ambiguous. With 5 bases removed from V and 6 bases from J, the gap between germline ends came to 13 bases. CDR1 and CDR2 (germline): MNHEY, SMNVEV (reference sequence). The CDR3 is made up of 13 amino acids. CDR3 loop: CASSPRTQHGYTF. The DNA for the CDR3 is TGTGCCAGCAGTCCCCGGACCCAACATGGCTACACCTTC.